This TCR beta chain derives from a study of CD8+CD57+ T cells in acquired aplastic anemia. Germline V gene sequence: CDR1 KGHDR, CDR2 SFDVKD. V lost 2 bases to trimming and J lost 2 bases, with 12 bases between them. This CDR3 spans 16 amino acids. Study conclusions and caveats: Nearly 30 CD8+ CDR3 sequences were shared between patients and controls.

Genomic DNA constituted the template upon which TCR beta VDJ and CDR3 profiling was performed. Using its own MiXCR run on the reads, TCRdb lists one record per CDR3 protein. The table shows 250,000 to 350,000 distinct CDR3 sequences, with around three fifths occurring only once. All patients picked for sequencing had shown, by flow cytometry, an expansion of CD8+CD57+ cells. Blood sampling was performed on the patients, and none of them had received therapy by then. Details on this clonotype: Its antigen is still unknown.

This TCR was recovered from a human donor with aplastic anemia. Sequencing used sorted CD4+, CD8+, or CD8+CD57+ T cells (not recorded which) from PBMCs. The chain has TRBV24-1 and TRBJ1-3; D gene unclear. The CDR3 DNA reads TGTGCCACCAGTGATTCGAGCCTTCACACTGGAAACACCATATATTTT. It yields the protein CATSDSSLHTGNTIYF.